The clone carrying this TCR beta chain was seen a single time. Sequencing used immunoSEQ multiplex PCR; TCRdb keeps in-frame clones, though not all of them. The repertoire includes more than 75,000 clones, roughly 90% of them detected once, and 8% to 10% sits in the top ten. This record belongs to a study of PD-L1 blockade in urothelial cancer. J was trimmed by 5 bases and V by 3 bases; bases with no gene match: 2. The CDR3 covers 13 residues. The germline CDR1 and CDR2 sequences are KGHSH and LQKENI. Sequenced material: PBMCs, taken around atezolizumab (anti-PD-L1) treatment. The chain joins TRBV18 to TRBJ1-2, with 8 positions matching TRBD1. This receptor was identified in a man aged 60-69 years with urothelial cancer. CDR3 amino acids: CASSPDREYGYTF. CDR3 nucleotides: TGTGCCAGCTCACCGGACAGGGAATATGGCTACACCTTC.